The 23 T cell receptor beta chains below were found in one sample sequenced in a study of regulatory T cells in long-lasting Graves disease. Researchers made TCR beta libraries by using iRepertoire HTBI primers and running Arm-PCR on CDR3 regions. TCRdb processed the multiplex PCR reads anew with MiXCR; each CDR3 protein has one entry. Among 500,000 to 700,000 distinct CDR3 sequences listed, about 32% were seen once. Time point of the sample: persistent/refractory GD, antithyroid drugs over 5 years with positive TRAb. PBMC RNA served as the TCR library source. This specimen consisted of peripheral blood mononuclear cells (PBMCs), obtained when the disease was refractory, from a patient treated with antithyroid drugs. The receptors shown here come from a female donor with Graves disease.

The chain has TRBV6-2 or TRBV6-3 and TRBJ2-4, with D unresolved. Germline lookup yields CDR1 MNHEY and CDR2 SVGEGT. The V and J ends lost 5 bases and 9 bases respectively, with 8 bases between them. The CDR3 length is 11 residues. CDR3 DNA: TGTGCCAGCAGTGGGGAAGGCATTCAGTACTTC. Translating gives CASSGEGIQYF.

This clonotype came up a few times. The rearrangement links TRBV20-1 to TRBJ2-7; D gene unclear. This CDR3 region has 13 residues. V was cut by 2 bases and J by 2 bases, with 10 bases left in between. Germline V gene data show CDR1 as DFQATT and CDR2 as SNEGSKA (reference sequence). CDR3 bases: TGCAGTGCTAGAAGGACGGATACCTACGAGCAGTACTTC. It specifies CSARRTDTYEQYF.

This clonotype was detected a few times. The chain uses TRBV19 and TRBJ1-1, with D unresolved. V was cut by 1 base and J by 1 base, with 13 bases left in between. Germline V gives CDR1 LNHDA, CDR2 SQIVND (reference sequence). The CDR3 loop spans 16 amino acids. CDR3 in DNA: TGTGCCAGTAGTATAGTCATAATAGGAGGGAACACTGAAGCTTTCTTT. Translated, it gives CASSIVIIGGNTEAFF.

This clonotype occurred many times. The gene calls are TRBV2 and TRBJ1-4; D is unresolved. V lost 4 bases and J 0 bases, leaving 6 bases between the germline ends. CDR1 and CDR2 (germline): SNHLY, FYNNEI. The CDR3 length is 14 residues. The CDR3 loop is CASSVDATNEKLFF. The CDR3 DNA reads as TGTGCCAGCAGTGTGGATGCAACTAATGAAAAACTGTTTTTT.

CDR3 sequence: CASSHSPGTFSMNTEAFF. The CDR3 nucleotides read TGTGCCAGCAGTCATTCTCCGGGGACCTTCTCGATGAACACTGAAGCTTTCTTT. The V and J genes are TRBV3-1 and TRBJ1-1; TRBD1 is a possible D gene (5 bases). V was pared by 6 bases and J by 0 bases, with 23 bases between. The CDR3 extends over 18 amino acids. Germline V gene lookup returns CDR1 LGHDT and CDR2 YNNKEL (reference sequence).

In this sample, this clonotype turned up a few times. The rearrangement joins TRBV3-1 to TRBJ2-7, with D perhaps given as TRBD1 or TRBD2 (9 bases each). From germline, CDR1 is LGHDT and CDR2 YNNKEL (reference sequence). The CDR3 totals 19 residues. V gave up 2 bases and J gave up 3 bases, with 26 bases separating them. As DNA, the CDR3 is TGTGCCAGCAGCCAAAATACAGGGGGCGTTGCGGGAGGGCTCTACGAGCAGTACTTC. Encoded protein: CASSQNTGGVAGGLYEQYF.

The chain uses TRBV5-1 and TRBJ2-3; maybe TRBD1 (5 bases). The CDR3 length is 13 residues. Per the germline V gene, CDR1 is SGHRS and CDR2 is YFSETQ. Trimming pared 2 bases from V and 6 bases from J, leaving 10 bases between. The CDR3: CASSFQGWDTQYF. DNA for the CDR3: TGCGCCAGCAGCTTCCAGGGCTGGGATACGCAGTATTTT.

This clonotype was observed many times. The chain is built from TRBV6-9 and TRBJ1-2; D not resolved. Between the trimmed V and J ends, which lost 3 bases and 7 bases, there was a span of 15 bases. The CDR3 runs 14 residues. Germline V gives CDR1 MNHGY, CDR2 SVAAGI. DNA for the CDR3: TGTGCCAGCAGTTACTCTGCTCAAGAGGGTGGCTACACCTTC. Amino acid sequence: CASSYSAQEGGYTF.

This clonotype turned up a few times. The genes are TRBV20-1 and TRBJ1-4, with D hard to call. CDR1 and CDR2 (germline): DFQATT, SNEGSKA (reference sequence). This CDR3 contains 13 residues. V lost 3 bases and J lost 5, with 10 bases in between. DNA for the CDR3: TGCAGTGCTAGTCACAGCCAAAATGAAAAACTGTTTTTT. Encoded protein: CSASHSQNEKLFF.

This chain uses TRBV30 with TRBJ1-5; 7 bases are shared with TRBD1. CDR3 size: 13 residues. Germline loops: CDR1 GTSNPN, CDR2 SVGIG (reference sequence). V trimming: 1 base; J trimming: 5 bases; junction bases outside the gene matches: 2. The CDR3, as DNA: TGTGCCTGGAGTGCACAGGGGTATCAGCCCCAGCATTTT. It translates to CAWSAQGYQPQHF.

This chain links TRBV29-1 with TRBJ1-2; weak D call: TRBD1 (5 bases). There are 13 residues in the CDR3. V was clipped by 1 base and J by 6 bases, with 12 bases between them. The germline V gene encodes CDR1 SQVTM and CDR2 ANQGSEA. The CDR3 coding sequence is TGCAGCGTTGAAGTGGGACCGAGTAATGGCTACACCTTC. Its translation: CSVEVGPSNGYTF.

In its sample, this clonotype was seen a few times. This rearrangement joins TRBV11-2 to TRBJ1-4; the D is unclear. The CDR3 has 16 amino acids. Germline CDR1 reads SGHAT; CDR2 reads FQNNGV. The V gene lost 3 bases and the J gene lost 8 bases, with 19 bases spanning the gap. CDR3 coding DNA: TGTGCCAGCAGCTTGCGGGTGGGCAGGCTCGGCGAAAAACTGTTTTTT. Translated, it gives CASSLRVGRLGEKLFF.

The chain uses TRBV6-2 or TRBV6-3 and TRBJ1-3; the D is unclear. V lost 5 bases and J lost 1, with 12 bases in between. Per the germline V gene, CDR1 is MNHEY and CDR2 is SVGEGT. This CDR3 has 15 residues. The CDR3 coding sequence is TGTGCCAGCAGTGTAGGTAGTCTATCTGGAAACACCATATATTTT. It is translated as CASSVGSLSGNTIYF.

The V and J genes are TRBV19 and TRBJ1-1; 9 nucleotides align to TRBD1. Trimming cost V 1 base and J 4 bases; bases outside gene matches: 7. The CDR3 extends over 16 amino acids. The germline gives CDR1 LNHDA, CDR2 SQIVND (reference sequence). CDR3 DNA sequence: TGTGCCAGTAGTATAGTGGGGACAGGGAGATCCACTGAAGCTTTCTTT. Translated: CASSIVGTGRSTEAFF. The full variable domain, rest sourced from reference TRBV19 and TRBJ1-1, is DGGITQSPKYLFRKEGQNVTLSCEQNLNHDAMYWYRQDPGQGLRLIYYSQIVNDFQKGDIAEGYSVSREKKESFPLTVTSAQKNPTAFYLCASSIVGTGRSTEAFFGQGTRLTVV.

This clonotype was picked up a small number of times. The CDR3 is CAWDLRQGNYEQYF. The CDR3 DNA follows: TGTGCCTGGGATCTCAGACAGGGCAACTACGAGCAGTACTTC. The chain couples TRBV30 to TRBJ2-7; 7 bases align to TRBD1. Germline V CDR1 and CDR2: GTSNPN, SVGIG (reference sequence). Trimming took 5 bases from V and 3 from J; bases not matched to a gene: 10. The CDR3 has 14 amino acids.

This clonotype was counted between two and nine times. V is TRBV12-3 or TRBV12-4 and J is TRBJ2-5; D gene ambiguous. The CDR3 loop spans 13 amino acids. V was cut by 1 base and J by 7 bases, with 10 bases left in between. The CDR3 here is CASSLGASRTQYF. The CDR3 nucleotides are TGTGCCAGCAGTTTAGGTGCTAGTAGGACCCAGTACTTC.

This clonotype was counted ten times or more. The V gene is TRBV20-1, the J gene TRBJ2-5; D not certain. CDR1 and CDR2 (germline): DFQATT, SNEGSKA (reference sequence). Trimming took off 1 base at V and 2 bases at J, with 5 bases between the two ends. The CDR3 covers 12 residues. The CDR3 reads CSARVGQETQYF. The CDR3 DNA reads TGCAGTGCTAGAGTGGGACAAGAGACCCAGTACTTC.

This clonotype came up a few times. One end of the junction is discordant with germline, which a read error may explain. The chain joins TRBV6-4 to TRBJ1-1; D unresolved. This CDR3 has 15 residues. The germline CDR1 and CDR2 sequences are MRHNA and SNTAGT. DNA for the CDR3: TGTGCCAGCAGTTACTCGATCGGAGGGAACACTGAAGCTTTCTTT. This codes for CASSYSIGGNTEAFF.

This clonotype is medium-sized (0.01 to 0.1%) within its sample. CDR3 nucleotide sequence: TGTGCCATCAGTGAAAGGGGAAACACAGATACGCAGTATTTT. Translated, it gives CAISERGNTDTQYF. V usage is TRBV10-3 and J usage is TRBJ2-3, with a weak D call TRBD1 (5 bases). Germline V CDR1 and CDR2: ENHRY, SYGVKD. The CDR3 runs 14 residues. The V and J ends lost 3 bases and 2 bases respectively, with 9 bases between them.

This clonotype was found many times. The V gene is TRBV2, the J gene TRBJ1-5; 9 nucleotides match TRBD1. CDR1 is SNHLY, CDR2 FYNNEI, per germline. V trimming: 6 bases; J trimming: 2 bases; junction bases outside the gene matches: 17. This CDR3 comprises 19 residues. CDR3 in DNA: TGTGCCAGCAGGATGACCGGGACAGGGCCCATCTTGGGCAATCAGCCCCAGCATTTT. It encodes CASRMTGTGPILGNQPQHF.

The genes are TRBV6-5 and TRBJ2-1, with 7 bases lining up with TRBD2. Looked up from germline, CDR1 is MNHEY and CDR2 is SVGAGI. Trimming took 0 bases from V and 0 from J; bases not matched to a gene: 5. CDR3 length: 17 amino acids. The CDR3 DNA is TGTGCCAGCAGTTACTCGGGAGGGCCGAGCTCCTACAATGAGCAGTTCTTC. This sequence encodes CASSYSGGPSSYNEQFF.

In its sample, this clonotype was seen a few times. The V and J genes are TRBV5-1 and TRBJ2-7, with 7 bases that match TRBD1. Germline CDR1 and CDR2: SGHRS and YFSETQ. There are 14 residues in the CDR3. After removal of 4 bases from V and 3 bases from J, the junction contained 7 bases not matched to a gene. The CDR3, as DNA: TGCGCCAGCAGCCTCCGGACAGGCCGCTACGAGCAGTACTTC. It encodes CASSLRTGRYEQYF.

The V gene is TRBV10-3, the J gene TRBJ1-5, with unresolved D. The CDR3 extends over 13 amino acids. Per germline, CDR1 ENHRY and CDR2 SYGVKD. V was shortened by 0 bases and J by 4 bases, with 4 bases between the two germline ends. The CDR3 sequence is CAISESPNQPQHF. The CDR3 bases are TGTGCCATCAGTGAGTCTCCTAATCAGCCCCAGCATTTT.